What follows are 29 T cell receptor beta chains derived from one specimen sequenced in a study of cytomegalovirus exposure and HLA in healthy donors. Here immunoSEQ multiplex PCR was the method, and the copy in TCRdb shows in-frame clones only, minus some. The table lists tens of thousands of clones, 95% to 98% of them singletons. What was sequenced was PBMCs. The receptors stem from a man aged 18 to 29 in good health and CMV-seronegative.

The J gene is TRBJ2-1, the V gene TRBV2; the match to TRBD2 covers 8 bases. Germline loops: CDR1 SNHLY, CDR2 FYNNEI. With V trimmed by 6 bases and J by 9 bases, 4 bases remained unmatched. CDR3 length: 12 residues. The CDR3 loop is CASRREGPEQFF. The CDR3, as DNA: TGTGCCAGCAGACGGGAGGGGCCTGAGCAGTTCTTC. The full variable domain, in which reference TRBV2 and TRBJ2-1 provide the parts outside the CDR3, is EPEVTQTPSHQVTQMGQEVILRCVPISNHLYFYWYRQILGQKVEFLVSFYNNEISEKSEIFDDQFSVERPDGSNFTLKIRSTKLEDSAMYFCASRREGPEQFFGPGTRLTVL.

This clone was detected only once. The chain recombines TRBV29-1 with TRBJ1-3, with D hard to call. Per the germline V gene, CDR1 is SQVTM and CDR2 is ANQGSEA. This CDR3 spans 13 amino acids. Deletions cut 7 bases from V and 0 bases from J, with 10 bases between. CDR3: CSAAVNSGNTIYF. CDR3 in DNA: TGCAGCGCCGCGGTTAACTCTGGAAACACCATATATTTT. Based on the CDR3 plus reference TRBV29-1 and TRBJ1-3, the full variable domain is SAVISQKPSRDICQRGTSLTIQCQVDSQVTMMFWYRQQPGQSLTLIATANQGSEATYESGFVIDKFPISRPNLTFSTLTVSNMSPEDSSIYLCSAAVNSGNTIYFGEGSWLTVV.

Details on this clone: The junction and the germline gene differ at one end; a read error may be behind it. The V gene is TRBV6-6, the J gene TRBJ2-5; D might be TRBD2 (6 bases). The CDR3 spans 13 residues. CDR1 and CDR2 from the germline V gene are MNHNY and SVGAGI (reference sequence). The CDR3: CVSRGLTGETQYF. The CDR3 DNA reads TGTGTCAGCAGAGGACTAACTGGAGAGACCCAGTACTTC.

The CDR3 nucleotides are TGTGCCAGCAGCGCCCCGGGACAGGGTCCAGATACGCAGTATTTT. Its translation: CASSAPGQGPDTQYF. The genes are TRBV25-1 and TRBJ2-3; 9 bases align to TRBD1. Germline trimming cut 6 bases from V and 4 bases from J; bases unmatched to any gene: 8. Germline CDR1 is MGHDK and CDR2 is SYGVNS. The CDR3 length is 15 residues.

The CDR3 here is CASSIGWRDTEAFF. The CDR3 coding sequence is TGTGCCAGTAGTATTGGTTGGAGGGACACTGAAGCTTTCTTT. The V gene is TRBV19, the J gene TRBJ1-1; D uncertain. V was pared by 3 bases and J by 3 bases, with 11 bases between. The CDR3 sequence is 14 residues long. Germline V lookup: CDR1 LNHDA, CDR2 SQIVND (reference sequence).

In this sample, this clone turned up once. The rearrangement links TRBV2 to TRBJ2-1; 10 positions agree with TRBD1. Trimming took 6 bases from V and 6 from J; bases not matched to a gene: 8. The CDR3 consists of 15 residues. CDR1 SNHLY and CDR2 FYNNEI come from the germline V gene. CDR3 sequence (DNA): TGTGCCAGCAGCTGGGGACAGGGGCAGGGCAATGAGCAGTTCTTC. Its protein is CASSWGQGQGNEQFF.

This chain links TRBV7-9 with TRBJ1-1, with a tentative D call TRBD1 (6 bases). The CDR3 has 13 amino acids. CDR1 and CDR2 (germline): SEHNR, FQNEAQ (reference sequence). Trimming removed 2 bases at V and 7 bases at J, with 11 bases between. CDR3 sequence (DNA): TGTGCCAGCAGCTTACAGGGACATATTGAAGCTTTCTTT. Translation: CASSLQGHIEAFF.

V is TRBV9 and J is TRBJ2-3; TRBD1 might be the D (5 bases). The CDR3 sequence is 14 residues long. Between the trimmed V and J ends, which lost 1 base and 2 bases, there was a span of 8 bases. Looked up from germline, CDR1 is SGDLS and CDR2 is YYNGEE. Here the CDR3 reads CASSVQDNTDTQYF. In DNA form, the CDR3 reads TGTGCCAGCAGCGTACAGGACAACACAGATACGCAGTATTTT.

The CDR3 is CASRISGSSYNEQFF. The CDR3 DNA is TGCGCCAGCAGAATTAGCGGGAGCTCCTACAATGAGCAGTTCTTC. V gene TRBV5-1 combines with J gene TRBJ2-1; 9 bases are a match to TRBD2. The germline V gene encodes CDR1 SGHRS and CDR2 YFSETQ. This CDR3 comprises 15 residues. The junction had 3 bases not matched to a gene; V was cut back by 5 bases and J by 0 bases.

The rearrangement links TRBV6-1 to TRBJ2-6; 7 positions agree with TRBD1. Trimming removed 6 bases from V and 2 bases from J; junction bases left unmatched: 4. The CDR3 spans 15 residues. Germline loops: CDR1 MNHNS, CDR2 SASEGT. The CDR3 DNA reads as TGTGCCAGCAGCCCGACAGGGACTGGGGCCAACGTCCTGACTTTC. Translated, it gives CASSPTGTGANVLTF.

The CDR3 reads CASSQESGTAYGYTF. The DNA for the CDR3 is TGCGCCAGCAGCCAAGAATCCGGGACAGCGTATGGCTACACCTTC. The genes are TRBV4-3 and TRBJ1-2, with 7 bases aligning to TRBD1. Looked up from germline, CDR1 is LGHNA and CDR2 is YSLEER. The J segment lost 5 bases and the V segment lost 0 bases, leaving 6 bases of the junction unmatched. CDR3 length: 15 residues.

The chain links TRBV14 to TRBJ2-6; perhaps TRBD2 as D (6 bases). V was clipped by 2 bases and J by 1 base, with 15 bases between them. The germline V gene encodes CDR1 SGHDN and CDR2 FVKESK. The CDR3 has 18 residues. The chain's CDR3 is CASSQPGLRASGANVLTF. As DNA, the CDR3 is TGTGCCAGCAGCCAACCGGGACTCAGGGCGTCTGGGGCCAACGTCCTGACTTTC.

The genes are TRBV27 and TRBJ2-1, with 7 nucleotides matching TRBD2. Unmatched junction bases numbered 12, after V lost 4 bases and J lost 3 bases. This CDR3 comprises 17 residues. The germline gives CDR1 MNHEY, CDR2 SMNVEV (reference sequence). In DNA form, the CDR3 reads TGTGCCAGCAGTTCTCCCCCCCCTAGCGGCTACTACAATGAGCAGTTCTTC. Its protein product is CASSSPPPSGYYNEQFF.

J is TRBJ2-3 and V is TRBV4-3, with D perhaps matching TRBD2 (5 bases). Germline values: CDR1 LGHNA, CDR2 YSLEER. V was clipped by 4 bases and J by 5 bases, with 13 bases between them. This CDR3 has 14 amino acids. The CDR3 protein is CASSPSGFKDTQYF. In DNA form, the CDR3 reads TGCGCCAGCAGCCCCTCGGGATTTAAAGATACGCAGTATTTT.

V usage is TRBV11-2 and J usage is TRBJ1-2, with TRBD1 identical over 7 bases. The CDR3 contains 13 residues. Per germline, CDR1 SGHAT and CDR2 FQNNGV. V gave up 4 bases and J gave up 10 bases; unmatched junction bases: 9. This chain's CDR3 is CASSSGGSMDYTF. Written as DNA, the CDR3 is TGTGCCAGCAGCTCAGGGGGGTCTATGGACTACACCTTC.

The chain couples TRBV5-6 to TRBJ2-7, with unresolved D. Germline lookup yields CDR1 SGHDT and CDR2 YYEEEE. The CDR3 is 13 amino acids. Trimming left V 1 base short and J 7 bases short, with 12 bases between. CDR3 amino acids: CASSLSLELEQYF. The CDR3 region has the DNA TGTGCCAGCAGCTTGTCTTTAGAATTGGAGCAGTACTTC.

This chain connects TRBV19 to TRBJ2-7; maybe TRBD2 (5 bases). The CDR3 totals 13 residues. Germline V gene sequence: CDR1 LNHDA, CDR2 SQIVND (reference sequence). V lost 5 bases to trimming and J lost 5 bases, with 13 bases between them. The CDR3 coding sequence is TGTGCCAGTAGTGTACGGACGGAGGACGAGCAGTACTTC. Its protein product is CASSVRTEDEQYF.

The chain recombines TRBV5-6 with TRBJ2-3; 9 nucleotides align to TRBD2. Trimming at V came to 3 bases and at J to 5 bases, leaving 10 bases not matched to a gene. The CDR3 covers 16 residues. CDR1 is SGHDT and CDR2 is YYEEEE in the germline V gene. The CDR3 DNA reads as TGTGCCAGCAGCTCCTTTTTAGCGGGAGATGGAGATACGCAGTATTTT. Its protein is CASSSFLAGDGDTQYF.

This chain uses TRBV28 with TRBJ1-1, with D possibly being TRBD1 (6 bases). The CDR3 sequence is 15 residues long. Germline assignment: CDR1 MDHEN and CDR2 SYDVKM. Trimming removed 5 bases from V and 0 bases from J, with 13 bases in between. The CDR3 sequence: CASSPGDTLNTEAFF. The CDR3 nucleotides are TGTGCCAGCAGTCCCGGGGACACCTTGAACACTGAAGCTTTCTTT. Combining the CDR3 with reference TRBV28 and TRBJ1-1 gives the whole variable domain DVKVTQSSRYLVKRTGEKVFLECVQDMDHENMFWYRQDPGLGLRLIYFSYDVKMKEKGDIPEGYSVSREKKERFSLILESASTNQTSMYLCASSPGDTLNTEAFFGQGTRLTVV.

The chain has TRBV27 and TRBJ1-1; TRBD1 is a possible D gene (6 bases). The V end was cut by 2 bases, the J end by 3 bases, with 13 bases between. From germline, CDR1 is MNHEY and CDR2 SMNVEV (reference sequence). This CDR3 region has 15 residues. CDR3 protein: CASSLRWGGDTEAFF. The DNA for the CDR3 is TGTGCCAGCAGTTTACGGTGGGGGGGCGACACTGAAGCTTTCTTT.

The CDR3 is CAWSHKRTGDEKLFF. CDR3 nucleotides: TGTGCCTGGAGCCATAAGAGGACAGGTGATGAAAAACTGTTTTTT. The genes are TRBV30 and TRBJ1-4; 7 positions agree with TRBD1. Germline V gene sequence: CDR1 GTSNPN, CDR2 SVGIG (reference sequence). This CDR3 region has 15 residues. The J segment lost 6 bases and the V segment lost 3 bases, leaving 10 bases of the junction unmatched.

The J gene is TRBJ1-4, the V gene TRBV6-6; tentatively, D is TRBD1 (6 bases). V was trimmed by 6 bases and J by 5 bases, leaving 16 bases between them. Germline V gene sequence: CDR1 MNHNY, CDR2 SVGAGI (reference sequence). The CDR3 loop spans 15 amino acids. CDR3 loop: CASRRGDTRNEKLFF. CDR3 sequence (DNA): TGTGCCAGCAGGCGGGGGGACACCCGCAATGAAAAACTGTTTTTT.

V and J are TRBV7-9 and TRBJ1-3; 8 positions match TRBD1. J lost 1 base, V lost 5 bases, and 16 bases had no gene match. The CDR3 is 19 residues long. Germline V gives CDR1 SEHNR, CDR2 FQNEAQ (reference sequence). DNA of the CDR3: TGTGCCAGCAGCCTCTACGGGACAGGAGCCCTTCGGTCTGGAAACACCATATATTTT. It specifies CASSLYGTGALRSGNTIYF.

V and J are TRBV27 and TRBJ1-3; D possibly corresponds to TRBD1 (6 bases). The V gene's germline CDR1 is MNHEY and CDR2 SMNVEV (reference sequence). Trimming left V 2 bases short and J 0 bases short, with 8 bases between. The CDR3 has 15 residues. The CDR3 sequence is CASSLRGGSGNTIYF. The CDR3 DNA reads TGTGCCAGCAGTTTAAGAGGGGGCTCTGGAAACACCATATATTTT.

The chain carries TRBV5-6 and TRBJ1-1, with D uncertain. The CDR3 has 12 amino acids. The germline gives CDR1 SGHDT, CDR2 YYEEEE. Trimming cost V 0 bases and J 6 bases, with 6 bases left between them. The CDR3 DNA is TGTGCCAGCAGCTTGGATCCCGCTGAAGCTTTCTTT. Residues: CASSLDPAEAFF.

The V call is TRBV6-1, the J call TRBJ2-2; tentatively, D is TRBD1 (6 bases). The V end lost 4 bases, the J end lost 8 bases, and 11 bases lay between the germline ends. The CDR3 length is 13 residues. Germline assignment: CDR1 MNHNS and CDR2 SASEGT. CDR3 sequence (DNA): TGTGCCAGCAGTGGGGGGCATTGGGGGGAGCTGTTTTTT. Residues: CASSGGHWGELFF.

The chain has TRBV27 and TRBJ1-1, with TRBD1 identical over 7 bases. The V gene end was trimmed by 5 bases and the J gene end by 0 bases; junction bases not matched to a gene: 6. Germline loops: CDR1 MNHEY, CDR2 SMNVEV (reference sequence). This CDR3 is built from 15 residues. DNA of the CDR3: TGTGCCAGCAGTACCAGACAGGGTATGAACACTGAAGCTTTCTTT. The encoded protein is CASSTRQGMNTEAFF.

The rearrangement joins TRBV4-1 to TRBJ2-7, with 7 nucleotides matching TRBD1. V trimming: 4 bases; J trimming: 0 bases; junction bases outside the gene matches: 3. The CDR3 has 14 amino acids. Germline V lookup: CDR1 MGHRA, CDR2 YSYEKL. The CDR3 DNA sequence: TGCGCCAGCAGCCCGGACAGGAGCTCCTACGAGCAGTACGTC. Residues: CASSPDRSSYEQYV.

The count of this clone is one. The CDR3 DNA reads as TGTGCCATCAGTTTGGACAGGGGGCCCGAGCAGTTCTTC. This sequence encodes CAISLDRGPEQFF. The rearrangement uses TRBV10-3 and TRBJ2-1; 11 bases match TRBD1. Germline V CDR1 and CDR2: ENHRY, SYGVKD. V was clipped by 5 bases and J by 10 bases; unmatched bases: 4. The CDR3 is 13 residues long.